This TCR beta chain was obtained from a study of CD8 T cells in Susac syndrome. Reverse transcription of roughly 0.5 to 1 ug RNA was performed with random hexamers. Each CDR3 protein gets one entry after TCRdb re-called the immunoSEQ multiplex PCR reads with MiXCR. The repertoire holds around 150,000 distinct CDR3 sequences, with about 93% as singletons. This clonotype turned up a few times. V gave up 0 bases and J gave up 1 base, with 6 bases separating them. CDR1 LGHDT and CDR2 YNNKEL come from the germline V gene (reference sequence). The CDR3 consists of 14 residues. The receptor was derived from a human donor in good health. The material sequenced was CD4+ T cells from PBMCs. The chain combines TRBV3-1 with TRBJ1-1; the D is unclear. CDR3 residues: CASSQEGRNTEAFF. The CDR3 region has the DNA TGTGCCAGCAGCCAAGAAGGAAGGAACACTGAAGCTTTCTTT.